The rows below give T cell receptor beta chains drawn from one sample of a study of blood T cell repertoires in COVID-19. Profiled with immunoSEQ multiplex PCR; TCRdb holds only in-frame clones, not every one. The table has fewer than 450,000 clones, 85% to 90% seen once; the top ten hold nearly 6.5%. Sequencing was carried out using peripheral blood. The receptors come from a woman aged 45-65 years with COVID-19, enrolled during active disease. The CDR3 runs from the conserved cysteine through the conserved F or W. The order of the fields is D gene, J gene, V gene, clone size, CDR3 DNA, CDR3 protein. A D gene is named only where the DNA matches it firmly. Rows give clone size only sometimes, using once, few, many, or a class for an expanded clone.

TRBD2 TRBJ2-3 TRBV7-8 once TGTGCCAGCAGCTTAGTTACCCTAAGTATACTAGCGGACACCACAGATACGCAGTATTTT CASSLVTLSILADTTDTQYF
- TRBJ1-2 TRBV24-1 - TGTGCCACCAGTGACCAAGGGGGTCACTATGGCTACACCTTC CATSDQGGHYGYTF
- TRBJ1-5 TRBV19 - TGTGCCAGTGAGGACAGCTATCAGCCCCAGCATTTT CASEDSYQPQHF
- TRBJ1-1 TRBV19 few TGTGCCAGTAGTATTTTATCAGGGATGAACACTGAAGCTTTCTTT CASSILSGMNTEAFF
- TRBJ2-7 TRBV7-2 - TGTGCCAGCAGCTTAGAGAACACCTACGAGCAGTACTTC CASSLENTYEQYF
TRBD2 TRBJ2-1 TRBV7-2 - TGTGCCAGCAGCTTAGAACTAGCGGGAGGCAATGAGCAGTTCTTC CASSLELAGGNEQFF
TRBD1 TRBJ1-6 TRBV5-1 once TGCGCCAGCAGCCCCGGGCAGGGGGTTTCTCAGTCACCCCTCCACTTT CASSPGQGVSQSPLHF
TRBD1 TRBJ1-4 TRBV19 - TGTGCCAGTAGTAACAGGGGACGTAATGAAAAACTGTTTTTT CASSNRGRNEKLFF
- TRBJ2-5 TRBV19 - TGTGCCAGTAGTATTTACGGGAGTCGGGACGAGACCCAGTACTTC CASSIYGSRDETQYF
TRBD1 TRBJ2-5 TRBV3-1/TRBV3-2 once TGTGCCAGCAGCCAAGACACAGGGGGGCAAGAGACCCAGTACTTC CASSQDTGGQETQYF
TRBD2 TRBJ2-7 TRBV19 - TGTGCCAGTAGTATTTCAGGTAGCGGGATAACCTACGAGCAGTACTTC CASSISGSGITYEQYF
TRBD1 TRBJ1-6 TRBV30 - TGTGCCTGGAGGATGAAGGACAGGGGTAACAATTCACCCCTCCACTTT CAWRMKDRGNNSPLHF
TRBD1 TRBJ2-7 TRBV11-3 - TGTGCCAGCAGCTTCCGGACAGGGGACGAGCAGTACTTC CASSFRTGDEQYF
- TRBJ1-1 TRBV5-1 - TGCGCCAGCAGCTTGGCCTTAGGGGAAGGCACTGAAGCTTTCTTT CASSLALGEGTEAFF
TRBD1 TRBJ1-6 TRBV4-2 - TGTGCCAGCAGCCCACATCGACAGGGTTGGAATTCACCCCTCCACTTT CASSPHRQGWNSPLHF
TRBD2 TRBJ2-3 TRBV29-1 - TGCAGCGTTCGAGCGGGAGGGACAGATACGCAGTATTTT CSVRAGGTDTQYF
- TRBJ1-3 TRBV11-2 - TGTGCCAGCAGCCCCGGGGCAGGGGCAAGTATCGCCCTATATTTT CASSPGAGASIALYF
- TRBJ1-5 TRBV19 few TGTGCCAGTAGTATGACCGACAGTCTCAATCAGCCCCAGCATTTT CASSMTDSLNQPQHF
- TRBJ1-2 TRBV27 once TGTGCCAGCAGTTTTGTTTCCCTTGGACACGGGCAACCTAACTATGGCTACACCTTC CASSFVSLGHGQPNYGYTF
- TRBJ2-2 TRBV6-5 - TGTGCCAGCAGTTACAAGCGGGTCAGCCCGGCCGGGGAGCTGTTTTTT CASSYKRVSPAGELFF
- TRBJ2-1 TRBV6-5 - TGTGCCAGCAGCGACAGTAATGAGCAGTTCTTC CASSDSNEQFF
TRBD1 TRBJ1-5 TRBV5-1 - TGCGCCAGCAGTCCTGGACAGGGACTTGGTCAGCCCCAGCATTTT CASSPGQGLGQPQHF
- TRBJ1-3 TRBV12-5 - TGTGCTAGTGGCCTAGACAGGAACACCATATATTTT CASGLDRNTIYF
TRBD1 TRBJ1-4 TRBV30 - TGTGCCTGGAGTGGTGGGACAGTTAATGAAAAACTGTTTTTT CAWSGGTVNEKLFF
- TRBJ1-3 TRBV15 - TGTGCCACCAGCAGAGTTCCGAGTTCCACCATATATTTT CATSRVPSSTIYF
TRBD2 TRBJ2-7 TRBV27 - TGTGCCAGCAGTACCCGGAGGCTAGCGGACTCCTACGAGCAGTACTTC CASSTRRLADSYEQYF
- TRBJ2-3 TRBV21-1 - TGTGCCTGCCCGGGACTAGTTGCAGATACGCAGTATTTT CACPGLVADTQYF
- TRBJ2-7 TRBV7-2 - TGTGCCAGCAGCTTCGGGGGTTCGTCCTACGAGCAGTACTTC CASSFGGSSYEQYF
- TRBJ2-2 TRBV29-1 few TGCAGCGTTCCCCGGGCGGGGAACACCGGGGAGCTGTTTTTT CSVPRAGNTGELFF
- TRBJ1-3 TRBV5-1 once TGCGCCAGCAGCCACGGTGAAATCACTGGAAACACCATATATTTT CASSHGEITGNTIYF
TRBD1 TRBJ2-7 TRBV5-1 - TGCGCCAGCAGCTTAAAAACCGGGACAGAGACCTACGAGCAGTACTTC CASSLKTGTETYEQYF
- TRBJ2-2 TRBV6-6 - TGTGCCAGCACGTGGCAGGGACTGAACACCGGGGAGCTGTTTTTT CASTWQGLNTGELFF
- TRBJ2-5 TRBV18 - TGTGCCAGCTCACCACGTGGGGCAGGGGATTGGTACCAAGAGACCCAGTACTTC CASSPRGAGDWYQETQYF
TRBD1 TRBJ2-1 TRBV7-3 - TGTGCCAGCAGCTTAGGGACAGGGGGCATGAATGAGCAGTTCTTC CASSLGTGGMNEQFF
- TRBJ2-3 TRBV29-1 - TGCAGCGTTGAAACCTCACGAGGAGGTACAGATACGCAGTATTTT CSVETSRGGTDTQYF
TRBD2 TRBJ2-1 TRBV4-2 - TGTGCCAGCAGCCAAGACGTGGCGGGGGGGGGCAATGAGCAGTTCTTC CASSQDVAGGGNEQFF
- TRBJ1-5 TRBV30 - TGTGCCTGGAGTACGCGGTTGAGGGACAATCAGCCCCAGCATTTT CAWSTRLRDNQPQHF
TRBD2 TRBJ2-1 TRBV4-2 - TGTGCCAGCAGCCCGACTAGCGGAGAGTACAATGAGCAGTTCTTC CASSPTSGEYNEQFF
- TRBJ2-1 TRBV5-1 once TGCGCCAGCAGCCCAATCAGCGCCCAATACAATGAGCAGTTCTTC CASSPISAQYNEQFF
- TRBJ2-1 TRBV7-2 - TGTGCCAGCAGCCCTACTAGTTCCTCCTACAATGAGCAGTTCTTC CASSPTSSSYNEQFF
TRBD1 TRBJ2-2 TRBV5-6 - TGTGCCAGCAGCACCGATACAGGGGGGTCCGGGGAGCTGTTTTTT CASSTDTGGSGELFF
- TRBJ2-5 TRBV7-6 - TGTGCCAGCAGCTTAGAACAGGCCCAAGAGACCCAGTACTTC CASSLEQAQETQYF
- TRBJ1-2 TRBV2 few TGTGCCAGCAGTGAGTCAGGGGTCTATGGCTACACCTTC CASSESGVYGYTF
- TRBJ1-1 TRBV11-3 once TGTGCCAGCAGCTTACAGGGCTTCCCGAAGAACACTGAAGCTTTCTTT CASSLQGFPKNTEAFF
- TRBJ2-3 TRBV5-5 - TGTGCCAGCAGCTTGGGGGCAGGGGTAAGCACAGATACGCAGTATTTT CASSLGAGVSTDTQYF
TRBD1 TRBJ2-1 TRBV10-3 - TGTGCCATCAGTGACCCCGGACAGGGGGCGACTTTTAATGAGCAGTTCTTC CAISDPGQGATFNEQFF
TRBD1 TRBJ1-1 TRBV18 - TGTGCCAGCTCACCGACTTTCGGACAGGGGAACACTGAAGCTTTCTTT CASSPTFGQGNTEAFF
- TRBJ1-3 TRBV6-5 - TGTGCCAGCAGTCGGACAGTCTCTGGAAACACCATATATTTT CASSRTVSGNTIYF
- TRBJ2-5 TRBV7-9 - TGTGCCAGCAGCTTCGGGGAGACCCAGTACTTC CASSFGETQYF
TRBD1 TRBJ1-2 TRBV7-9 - TGTGCCAGCAGCTTAGACGGACAGGGGTTAAGTGGCTACACCTTC CASSLDGQGLSGYTF
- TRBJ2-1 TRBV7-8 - TGTGCCAGCAGCTCCCCCCTCGGACTGAACAATGAGCAGTTCTTC CASSSPLGLNNEQFF
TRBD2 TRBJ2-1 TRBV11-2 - TGTGCCAGCAGCTTAGCCCGGGGGGGAGGGCCAATTAGCGATGAGCAGTTCTTC CASSLARGGGPISDEQFF
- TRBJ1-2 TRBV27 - TGTGCCAGCAGTTTACGAGCTAACTATGGCTACACCTTC CASSLRANYGYTF
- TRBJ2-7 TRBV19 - TGTGCCAGTAGTATAGGGCGAGGATACGAGCAGTACTTC CASSIGRGYEQYF
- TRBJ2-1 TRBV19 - TGTGCCAGTAGCACTAGCATGTCAGGCAATGAGCAGTTCTTC CASSTSMSGNEQFF
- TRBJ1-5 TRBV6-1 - TGTGCCAGCAGTGAGGGGACTCGACAGAGCGCTCAGCCCCAGCATTTT CASSEGTRQSAQPQHF